This TCR beta chain came from a study of blood T cells in healthy people across ages. Germline CDR1 reads SNHLY; CDR2 reads FYNNEI. This CDR3 comprises 15 residues. Unmatched junction bases numbered 5, after V lost 1 base and J lost 8 bases. A J-beta primer mix and a sample-barcoded 5' primer were used in a second PCR of about 6 to 12 cycles. TCRdb called the 5' RACE reads again in MiXCR, with one record for every CDR3 protein. The table has around 800,000 distinct CDR3 sequences, 35% to 60% seen once. The chain employs TRBV2 and TRBJ1-4, with 9 bases matching TRBD1. The receptor comes from a man at least 80 years old in good health. Specimen: blood. CDR3 bases: TGTGCCAGCAGTGAAGGGGGACAGGGTCGGGAAAAACTGTTTTTT. Translating it yields CASSEGGQGREKLFF.